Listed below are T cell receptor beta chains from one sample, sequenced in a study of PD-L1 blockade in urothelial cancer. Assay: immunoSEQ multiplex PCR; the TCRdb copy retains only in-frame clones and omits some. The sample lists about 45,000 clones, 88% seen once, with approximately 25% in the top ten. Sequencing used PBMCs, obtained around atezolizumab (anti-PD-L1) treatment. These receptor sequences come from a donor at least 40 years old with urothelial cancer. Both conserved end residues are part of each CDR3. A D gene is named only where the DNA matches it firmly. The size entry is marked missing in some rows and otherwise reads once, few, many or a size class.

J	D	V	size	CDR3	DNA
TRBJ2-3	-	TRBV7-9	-	CASSTLGGVTDTQYF	TGTGCCAGCAGCACGTTGGGGGGAGTAACAGATACGCAGTATTTT
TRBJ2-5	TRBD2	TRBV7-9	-	CASSPRAGEAEETQYF	TGTGCCAGCAGCCCTAGGGCGGGGGAGGCTGAAGAGACCCAGTACTTC
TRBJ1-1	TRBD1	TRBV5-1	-	CASGPTGIGAEAFF	TGCGCCAGCGGCCCGACAGGGATCGGCGCTGAAGCTTTCTTT
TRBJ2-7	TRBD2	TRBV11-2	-	CASSLMPGGAPYEQYF	TGTGCCAGCAGCCTAATGCCCGGGGGGGCACCCTACGAGCAGTACTTC
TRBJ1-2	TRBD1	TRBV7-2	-	CASSLATGTGGYGYTF	TGTGCCAGCAGCTTAGCGACCGGGACAGGGGGCTATGGCTACACCTTC
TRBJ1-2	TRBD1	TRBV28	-	CASSFRTGAGKGYTF	TGTGCCAGCAGTTTCAGGACAGGGGCCGGTAAAGGCTACACCTTC
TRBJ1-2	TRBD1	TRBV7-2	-	CASSLAPGDRGLRRDGYTF	TGTGCCAGCAGCTTAGCGCCGGGGGACAGGGGGCTCCGGAGGGATGGCTACACCTTC
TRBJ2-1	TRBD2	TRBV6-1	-	CASREAGGHNEQFF	TGTGCCAGCAGGGAAGCGGGAGGGCATAATGAGCAGTTCTTC
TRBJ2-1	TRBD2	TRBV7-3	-	CASSLSPGLAGGGEQFF	TGTGCCAGCAGCTTAAGTCCGGGACTAGCGGGAGGAGGTGAGCAGTTCTTC
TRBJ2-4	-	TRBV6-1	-	CASSEVGLAKNIQYF	TGTGCCAGCAGTGAAGTGGGGCTAGCCAAAAACATTCAGTACTTC
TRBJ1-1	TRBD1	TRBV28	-	CASSLPPRQGGTEAFF	TGTGCCAGCAGTTTACCCCCACGACAGGGAGGTACTGAAGCTTTCTTT
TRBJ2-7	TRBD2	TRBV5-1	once	CASSLVGLAGVSGEQYF	TGCGCCAGCAGCTTGGTCGGGCTAGCGGGAGTGTCGGGAGAGCAGTACTTC
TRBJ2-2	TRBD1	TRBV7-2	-	CASSPKTGIAGELFF	TGTGCCAGCAGCCCAAAGACAGGGATTGCCGGGGAGCTGTTTTTT
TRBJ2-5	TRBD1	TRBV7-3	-	CASSEGQRETQYF	TGTGCCAGCAGCGAGGGACAGCGGGAGACCCAGTACTTC
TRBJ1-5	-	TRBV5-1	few	CASSFDSGGNQPQHF	TGCGCCAGCAGCTTTGACTCAGGGGGCAATCAGCCCCAGCATTTT
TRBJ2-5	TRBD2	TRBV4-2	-	CASSHPGGLAGDETQYF	TGTGCCAGCAGCCACCCGGGGGGCCTAGCGGGAGACGAGACCCAGTACTTC
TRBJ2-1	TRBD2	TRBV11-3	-	CASSLDGLAGRVEQFF	TGTGCCAGCAGCTTAGATGGGCTAGCGGGTCGGGTTGAGCAGTTCTTC
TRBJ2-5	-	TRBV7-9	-	CASSLGSSETQYF	TGTGCCAGCAGCTTAGGTAGCAGTGAGACCCAGTACTTC
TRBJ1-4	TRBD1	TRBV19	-	CASSPRGQGASNEKLFF	TGTGCCAGTAGTCCCCGGGGGCAGGGGGCGAGTAATGAAAAACTGTTTTTT
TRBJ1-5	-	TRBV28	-	CASSPWNTPGDYSNQPQHF	TGTGCCAGCAGTCCGTGGAACACCCCAGGGGATTATAGCAATCAGCCCCAGCATTTT
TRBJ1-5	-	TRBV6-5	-	CASRPGGERNQPQHF	TGTGCCAGCAGACCGGGCGGGGAACGCAATCAGCCCCAGCATTTT
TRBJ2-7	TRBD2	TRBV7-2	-	CASSPQGTSVEQYF	TGTGCCAGCAGCCCCCAGGGGACTAGCGTCGAGCAGTACTTC
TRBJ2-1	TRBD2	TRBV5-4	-	CASSPPSGGYNEQFF	TGTGCCAGCAGCCCCCCTAGCGGGGGGTACAATGAGCAGTTCTTC
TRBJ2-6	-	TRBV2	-	CASRPGRGANVLTF	TGTGCCAGCAGACCGGGTAGAGGGGCCAACGTCCTGACTTTC
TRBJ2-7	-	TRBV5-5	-	CASSLALYEQYF	TGTGCCAGCAGCTTGGCTCTTTACGAGCAGTACTTC
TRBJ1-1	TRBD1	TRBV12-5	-	CASGRGQIVLNTEAFF	TGTGCTAGTGGCCGGGGACAGATAGTATTGAACACTGAAGCTTTCTTT
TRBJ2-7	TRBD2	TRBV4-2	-	CASSQVGLAGGEQYF	TGTGCCAGCAGCCAAGTAGGGTTAGCGGGAGGCGAGCAGTACTTC
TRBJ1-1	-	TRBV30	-	CAWIGGLGGVDTEAFF	TGTGCCTGGATCGGGGGCCTGGGGGGGGTTGACACTGAAGCTTTCTTT
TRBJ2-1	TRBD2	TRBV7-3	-	CASSFTSGSGGEQFF	TGTGCCAGCAGCTTTACTAGCGGGAGTGGCGGTGAGCAGTTCTTC
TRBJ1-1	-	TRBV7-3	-	CASSLRGGWTEAFF	TGTGCCAGCAGCTTAAGGGGGGGGTGGACTGAAGCTTTCTTT
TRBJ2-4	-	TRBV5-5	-	CASSPGIAKNIQYF	TGTGCCAGCAGCCCCGGGATAGCCAAAAACATTCAGTACTTC
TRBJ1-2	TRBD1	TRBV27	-	CASSPLGQGSFRNGYTF	TGTGCCAGCAGTCCGCTCGGACAGGGAAGCTTTCGGAATGGCTACACCTTC
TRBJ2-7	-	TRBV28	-	CASSLTPPGEQYF	TGTGCCAGCAGTTTAACCCCACCCGGCGAGCAGTACTTC
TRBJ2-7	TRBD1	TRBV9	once	CASSGADGTGIYEQYF	TGTGCCAGCAGCGGGGCGGATGGGACAGGGATCTACGAGCAGTACTTC
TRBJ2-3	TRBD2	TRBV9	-	CASSDRAGARTDTQYF	TGTGCCAGCAGCGACAGAGCGGGAGCCCGCACAGATACGCAGTATTTT
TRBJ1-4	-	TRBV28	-	CASSPPQGSGEKLFF	TGTGCCAGCAGCCCCCCCCAGGGGTCGGGTGAAAAACTGTTTTTT
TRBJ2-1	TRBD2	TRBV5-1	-	CASSLGGSNYNEQFF	TGCGCCAGCAGCTTGGGCGGGAGTAACTACAATGAGCAGTTCTTC
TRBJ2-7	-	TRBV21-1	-	CASSRPTDRTPREQYF	TGTGCCAGCAGCAGACCAACCGACAGGACACCTCGAGAGCAGTACTTC
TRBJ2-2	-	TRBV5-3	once	CARSLWGERYTGELFF	TGTGCCAGAAGCTTGTGGGGGGAGAGGTACACCGGGGAGCTGTTTTTT
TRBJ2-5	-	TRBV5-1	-	CASSSGARQETQYF	TGCGCCAGCAGCAGTGGGGCCAGGCAAGAGACCCAGTACTTC
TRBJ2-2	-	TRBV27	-	CASSSINTGELFF	TGTGCCAGCAGTTCAATCAACACCGGGGAGCTGTTTTTT